A selection of T cell receptor beta chains follows, all from one sample in a study of blood T cell repertoires in COVID-19. Profiling relied on immunoSEQ multiplex PCR, and the TCRdb table lists in-frame clones only, not all of them. Of around 260,000 clones listed, around 86% are singletons. Sequenced material: peripheral blood. These receptors all come from a woman aged 40 to 50 who had recovered from COVID-19. The CDR3 runs from the conserved cysteine through the conserved F or W. A D gene is named only where the DNA matches it firmly. The size of a clone is reported for some rows only, either as once, few or many, or as a class for expanded clones.

j_call | cdr3_length | d_call | v_call | clone_size | cdr3_nt | cdr3_aa
TRBJ2-1 | 19 | TRBD2 | TRBV5-1 | - | TGCGCCAGCAGCTCGACGACACTAGCGGGGGTGGGCCGGGTCAATGAGCAGTTCTTC | CASSSTTLAGVGRVNEQFF
TRBJ2-7 | 12 | TRBD2 | TRBV6-2/TRBV6-3 | - | TGTGCCAGCAGTAGCGGGAGTGCCGAGCAGTACTTC | CASSSGSAEQYF
TRBJ1-2 | 14 | TRBD1 | TRBV6-5 | - | TGTGCCAGCAGTTACGGGACAGCGAACTATGGCTACACCTTC | CASSYGTANYGYTF
TRBJ2-1 | 14 | - | TRBV7-2 | - | TGTGCCAGCAGGTTCGGCCCGGAGGGTAATGAGCAGTTCTTC | CASRFGPEGNEQFF
TRBJ1-5 | 16 | TRBD1 | TRBV30 | - | TGTGCCTGGAGTGTCACAGGGGGCTATAGCAATCAGCCCCAGCATTTT | CAWSVTGGYSNQPQHF
TRBJ2-4 | 15 | - | TRBV7-2 | - | TGTGCCAGCAGCTTAGCTAGCGGAGCCAAAAACATTCAGTACTTC | CASSLASGAKNIQYF
TRBJ2-7 | 11 | - | TRBV29-1 | - | TGCAGCGTCGTAGTCCACTACGAGCAGTACTTC | CSVVVHYEQYF
TRBJ2-1 | 14 | TRBD2 | TRBV10-3 | - | TGTGCCATCAGGGGGACTAGCGGTTCAGATGAGCAGTTCTTC | CAIRGTSGSDEQFF
TRBJ2-3 | 16 | - | TRBV5-8 | - | TGTGCCAGCAGCTTGGGGGGCACCGCTAAGGCAGATACGCAGTATTTT | CASSLGGTAKADTQYF
TRBJ2-1 | 15 | - | TRBV2 | - | TGTGCCAGCAGTGAGGAAGTAGCGCGCTACAATGAGCAGTTCTTC | CASSEEVARYNEQFF
TRBJ2-7 | 13 | - | TRBV10-3 | few | TGTGCCATCATGGACTCAGGGGACTACGAGCAGTACTTC | CAIMDSGDYEQYF
TRBJ2-6 | 16 | - | TRBV15 | - | TGTGCCACCAGCAGGGGGGCGGGCAGGGGCCCCAGGTTCCTGACTTTC | CATSRGAGRGPRFLTF
TRBJ1-3 | 14 | - | TRBV30 | - | TGTGCCTTCGTTTCGGGGGGCTCTGGAAACACCATATATTTT | CAFVSGGSGNTIYF
TRBJ2-7 | 13 | - | TRBV5-4 | - | TGTGCCAGCAGCGGGGGCAGGGGATACGAGCAGTACTTC | CASSGGRGYEQYF
TRBJ2-5 | 15 | TRBD1 | TRBV27 | - | TGTGCCAGCAGCGCCTGGACAGGGAGTAGGGAGACCCAGTACTTC | CASSAWTGSRETQYF
TRBJ1-4 | 15 | TRBD1 | TRBV2 | - | TGTGCCAGCAGAGAACAGGGGGTAACTAATGAAAAACTGTTTTTT | CASREQGVTNEKLFF
TRBJ2-4 | 16 | TRBD1 | TRBV5-8 | few | TGTGCCAGCAGCCACCGACAGGGGTTAGCCAAAAACATTCAGTACTTC | CASSHRQGLAKNIQYF
TRBJ2-3 | 15 | - | TRBV6-5 | - | TGTGCCAGCAGGCCAGGGGGGACTAGCACAGATACGCAGTATTTT | CASRPGGTSTDTQYF
TRBJ2-3 | 16 | - | TRBV19 | few | TGTGCCAGTAGAACCGGCGGTGCTGGCTACACAGATACGCAGTATTTT | CASRTGGAGYTDTQYF